This TCR beta chain was profiled in a study of blood T cell repertoires in COVID-19. In the study overall: The samples span acute and convalescent COVID-19 from the United States, Italy and Spain. T cells, B-cell-depleted T cells, or PBMCs provided the cDNA or gDNA that served as material.

V lost 8 bases to trimming and J lost 0 bases, with 6 bases between them. Germline V gene sequence: CDR1 SGDLS, CDR2 YYNGEE. The CDR3 is made up of 12 amino acids. This clone was observed a few times. TCRdb's table, derived via immunoSEQ multiplex PCR, lists solely in-frame clones and lacks some. The sample carries more than 35,000 clones, just under 70% recorded once. The rearrangement links TRBV9 to TRBJ1-3; no clear D. The TCR was taken from a man older than 75 with acute or convalescent COVID-19. The sequenced sample was peripheral blood. This chain's CDR3 is CASSYSGNTIYF. The CDR3 DNA sequence: TGTGCCAGTTCTTACTCTGGAAACACCATATATTTT.